This T cell receptor (beta chain) is drawn from a study of glioma-infiltrating T cells. The V gene end was trimmed by 6 bases and the J gene end by 6 bases; junction bases not matched to a gene: 8. The CDR3 sequence is 13 residues long. Ten or more counts support this clonotype. Its specificity is not known. Findings and limits, study-wide: Tissue and blood shared very few CDR3 sequences. Above-expected tissue-blood divergence occurred in all gliomas, most in low-grade ones.

TCR alpha and beta CDR3 regions were amplified from RNA using iRepertoire nested multiplex PCR. Tissue mRNA or PBMC total RNA, about 90-450 ng, went into one-step reverse transcription and amplification. One entry per CDR3 protein results from TCRdb running MiXCR on the multiplex PCR reads. The table shows under 200,000 distinct CDR3 sequences, with around 40% occurring only once. This chain connects TRBV12-3 or TRBV12-4 to TRBJ2-7, with 7 bases matching TRBD2. The receptor comes from a human donor with low-grade glioma or glioblastoma, undergoing nonglioma brain surgery, or in good health (not recorded which). The sequencing sample was made of glioma tissue, nonneoplastic brain tissue, or PBMCs (not recorded which). The CDR3 region has the DNA TGTGCCAGCAGCAGCATTTCGGGGGGCGAGCAGTACTTC. Its translation is CASSSISGGEQYF.